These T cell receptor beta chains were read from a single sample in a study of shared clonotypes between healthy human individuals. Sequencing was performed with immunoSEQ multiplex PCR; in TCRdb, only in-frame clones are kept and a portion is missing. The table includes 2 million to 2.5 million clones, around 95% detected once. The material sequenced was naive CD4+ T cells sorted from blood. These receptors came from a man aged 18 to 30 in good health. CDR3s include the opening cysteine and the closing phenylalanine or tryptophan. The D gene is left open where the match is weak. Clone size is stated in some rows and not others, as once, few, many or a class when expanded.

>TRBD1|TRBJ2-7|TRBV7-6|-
TGTGCCAGCAGCTCGAGACAGGGAGTGTACTTC
CASSSRQGVYF
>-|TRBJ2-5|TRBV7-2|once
TGTGCCAGCAGCTTACGTGGTTCCCAAGAGACCCAGTACTTC
CASSLRGSQETQYF
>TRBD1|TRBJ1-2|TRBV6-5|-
TGTGCCAGCAGTCCCGGACAGGGGGCTACTGATGGCTACACCTTC
CASSPGQGATDGYTF
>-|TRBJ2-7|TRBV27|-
TGTGCCAGCGGCCCGGGGACTCTGGGGCAGTACTTC
CASGPGTLGQYF
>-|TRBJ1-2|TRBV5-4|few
TGTGCCAGCAGCTTGGGGACAGATGGCTACACCTTC
CASSLGTDGYTF
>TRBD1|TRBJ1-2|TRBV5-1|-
TGCGCCAGACGAAAACAAGACAGGGCCTATGGCTACACCTTC
CARRKQDRAYGYTF
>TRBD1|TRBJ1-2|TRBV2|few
TGTGCCAGCGACAGGGACAGGGGGGAATCTGGCTACACCTTC
CASDRDRGESGYTF
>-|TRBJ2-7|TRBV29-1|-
TGCAGCGTCACCTTAGGAGGATACGAGCAGTACTTC
CSVTLGGYEQYF
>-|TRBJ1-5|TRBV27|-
TGTGCCAGCAGTTTAGGCCCGGCCGGCCAGCCCCAGCATTTT
CASSLGPAGQPQHF
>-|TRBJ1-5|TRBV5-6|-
TGTGCCAGCAGCTTGGTTGGGAATTTTACTCAGCCCCAGCATTTT
CASSLVGNFTQPQHF
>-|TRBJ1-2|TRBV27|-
TGTGCCAGCAGGAGCTATAACTATGGCTACACCTTC
CASRSYNYGYTF
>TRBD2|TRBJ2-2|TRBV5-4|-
TGTGCCAGCAGCTTACCGACTAGCGGGAGGGCCTCGGGCGGGGAGCTGTTTTTT
CASSLPTSGRASGGELFF
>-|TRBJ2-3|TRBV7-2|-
TGTGCCAGCACCCTCGGGCTAGCCACAGATACGCAGTATTTT
CASTLGLATDTQYF
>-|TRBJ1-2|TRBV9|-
TGTGCCAGCAGCCCGAGGACAGCCTCCTATGGCTACACCTTC
CASSPRTASYGYTF
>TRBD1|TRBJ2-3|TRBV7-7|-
TGTGCTAGCAGCTTGGGGACAGGAAGGGCAGATACGCAGTATTTT
CASSLGTGRADTQYF
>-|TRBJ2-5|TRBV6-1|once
TGTGCCAGCAGTGAGGGACCGTACCAAGAGACCCAGTACTTC
CASSEGPYQETQYF
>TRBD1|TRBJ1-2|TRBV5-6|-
TGTGCCAGCAGCTCCGGACAGGGGGCTAACTATGGCTACACCTTC
CASSSGQGANYGYTF
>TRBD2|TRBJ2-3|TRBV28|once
TGTGCCAGCAGCTCTGCGGGGGGGACCACAGATACGCAGTATTTT
CASSSAGGTTDTQYF
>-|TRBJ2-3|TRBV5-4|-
TGTGCCAGCAGCTTGGCGAGGGGCACAGATACGCAGTATTTT
CASSLARGTDTQYF
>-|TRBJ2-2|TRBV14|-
TGTGCCAGCAGCCTCGCTCGAGGCTCGAACACCGGGGAGCTGTTTTTT
CASSLARGSNTGELFF
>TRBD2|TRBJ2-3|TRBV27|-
TGTGCCAGCAGTCCCGACCCTAGCGGGGGTTCCATAGATACGCAGTATTTT
CASSPDPSGGSIDTQYF
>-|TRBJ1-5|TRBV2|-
TGTGCCAGCAGTTCTAACAGGGATAGCAATCAGCCCCAGCATTTT
CASSSNRDSNQPQHF
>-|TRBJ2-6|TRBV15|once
TGTGCCACCAATGGCGGCTACTCTGGGGCCAACGTCCTGACTTTC
CATNGGYSGANVLTF
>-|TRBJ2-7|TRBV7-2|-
TGTGCCAGCAGTTCACAGGGACACTCGGAGCAGTACTTC
CASSSQGHSEQYF
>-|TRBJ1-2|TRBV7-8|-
TGTGCCAGCAGTCCCACAGGGACCAGCTATGGCTACACCTTC
CASSPTGTSYGYTF
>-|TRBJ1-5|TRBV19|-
TGTGCCAGTAGTCGAACTACGGGGGGGGGCAATCAGCCCCAGCATTTT
CASSRTTGGGNQPQHF
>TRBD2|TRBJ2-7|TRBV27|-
TGTGCCAGCAGCCCCGGGAGGCGGTCCTACGAGCAGTACTTC
CASSPGRRSYEQYF
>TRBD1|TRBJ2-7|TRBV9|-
TGTGCCAGCAGCGTAGGGTCGGGACAGGGGATACACGAGCAGTACTTC
CASSVGSGQGIHEQYF
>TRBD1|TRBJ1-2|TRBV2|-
TGTGCCAGCAATAGGGACAGTAACTATGGCTACACCTTC
CASNRDSNYGYTF
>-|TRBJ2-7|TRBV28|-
TGTGCCAGCAGTTTGGGGGGTAGAGCCTACGAGCAGTACTTC
CASSLGGRAYEQYF
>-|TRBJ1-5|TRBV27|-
TGTGCCAGCAGTTTATTGGGTCAGCCCCAGCATTTT
CASSLLGQPQHF
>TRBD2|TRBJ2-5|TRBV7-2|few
TGTGCCAGCAGCTTAACGTACTCCGGCGGGGGGGCCTCGGAGACCCAGTACTTC
CASSLTYSGGGASETQYF
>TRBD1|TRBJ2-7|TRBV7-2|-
TGTGCCAGCAGCCCTCCGGGACAGGGCTACGAGCAGTACTTC
CASSPPGQGYEQYF
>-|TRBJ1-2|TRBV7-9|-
TGTGCCAGCAGCTCCACTTTAGACGTCTATGGCTACACCTTC
CASSSTLDVYGYTF
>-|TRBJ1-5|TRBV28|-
TGTGCCAGCAGCATCCATAGCAATCAGCCCCAGCATTTT
CASSIHSNQPQHF
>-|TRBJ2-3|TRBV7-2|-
TGTGCCAGCAGCTTAACCCCGGGAGTCACAGATACGCAGTATTTT
CASSLTPGVTDTQYF
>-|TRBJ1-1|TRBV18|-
TGTGCCAGCTCACGGTTCGAGACGAACACTGAAGCTTTCTTT
CASSRFETNTEAFF
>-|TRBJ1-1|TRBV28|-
TGTGTCTCGACAGCGAACACTGAAGCTTTCTTT
CVSTANTEAFF
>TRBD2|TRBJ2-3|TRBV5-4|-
TGTGCCAGCAGTTCGGGAGGTCCCCTGGGCACAGATACGCAGTATTTT
CASSSGGPLGTDTQYF
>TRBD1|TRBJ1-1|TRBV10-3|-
TGTGCCATCAGTGGCCAGGGGGGGATGAACACTGAAGCTTTCTTT
CAISGQGGMNTEAFF
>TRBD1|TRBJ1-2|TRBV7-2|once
TGTGCCAGCAGCTCGACAGGGAACTATGGCTACACCTTC
CASSSTGNYGYTF
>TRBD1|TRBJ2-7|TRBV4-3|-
TGCGCCAGCAGCCCCGGACAGGCCCTTGGCTACGAGCAGTACTTC
CASSPGQALGYEQYF
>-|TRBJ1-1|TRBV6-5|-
TGTGCCAGCAGTTTTGGGCGGGGGAACACTGAAGCTTTCTTT
CASSFGRGNTEAFF
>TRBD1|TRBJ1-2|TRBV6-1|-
TGTGCCAGCATTCTCACACCGGACAGGGGAGGCTACACCTTC
CASILTPDRGGYTF
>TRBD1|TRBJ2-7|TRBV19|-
TGTGCCACTACGGACAGGAACGAGCAGTACTTC
CATTDRNEQYF